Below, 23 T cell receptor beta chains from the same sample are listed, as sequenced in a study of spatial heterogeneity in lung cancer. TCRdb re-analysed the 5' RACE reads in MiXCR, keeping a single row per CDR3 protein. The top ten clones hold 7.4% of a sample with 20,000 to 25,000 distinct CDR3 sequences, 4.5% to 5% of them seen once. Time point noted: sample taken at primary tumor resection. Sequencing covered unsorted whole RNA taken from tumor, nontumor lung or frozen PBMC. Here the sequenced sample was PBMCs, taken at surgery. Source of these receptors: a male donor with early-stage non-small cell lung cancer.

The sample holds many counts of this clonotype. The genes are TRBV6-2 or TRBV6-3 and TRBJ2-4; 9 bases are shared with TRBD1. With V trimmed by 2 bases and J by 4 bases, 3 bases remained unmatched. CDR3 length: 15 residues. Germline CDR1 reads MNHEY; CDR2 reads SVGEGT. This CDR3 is CASSYGGQGKNIQYF. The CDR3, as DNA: TGTGCCAGCAGTTACGGCGGACAGGGGAAAAACATTCAGTACTTC.

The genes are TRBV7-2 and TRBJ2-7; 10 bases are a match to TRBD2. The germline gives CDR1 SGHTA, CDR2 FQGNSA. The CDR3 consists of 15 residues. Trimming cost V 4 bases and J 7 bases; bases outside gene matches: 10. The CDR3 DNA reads TGTGCCAGCAGCTACCAGGGACTAGCGAGCCTTGAGCAGTACTTC. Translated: CASSYQGLASLEQYF.

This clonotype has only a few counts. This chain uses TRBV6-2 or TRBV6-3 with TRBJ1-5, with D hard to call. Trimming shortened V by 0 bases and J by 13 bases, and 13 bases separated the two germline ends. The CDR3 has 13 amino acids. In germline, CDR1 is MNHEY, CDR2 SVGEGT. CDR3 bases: TGTGCCAGCAGTTACTCGTCACTTGGAAAACAGCATTTT. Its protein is CASSYSSLGKQHF.

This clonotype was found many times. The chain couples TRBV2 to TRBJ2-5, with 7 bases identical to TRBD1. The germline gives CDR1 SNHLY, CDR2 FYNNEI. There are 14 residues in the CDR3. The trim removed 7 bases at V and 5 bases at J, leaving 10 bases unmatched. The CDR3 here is CASKGRGIQETQYF. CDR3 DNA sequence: TGTGCCAGCAAGGGCAGGGGGATTCAGGAGACCCAGTACTTC.

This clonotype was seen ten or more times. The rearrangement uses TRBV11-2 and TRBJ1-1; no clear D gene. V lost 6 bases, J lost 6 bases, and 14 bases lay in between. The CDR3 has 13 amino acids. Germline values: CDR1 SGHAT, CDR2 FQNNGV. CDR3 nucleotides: TGTGCCAGCAGAACTCCCAGGCGGTCTGAAGCTTTCTTT. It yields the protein CASRTPRRSEAFF.

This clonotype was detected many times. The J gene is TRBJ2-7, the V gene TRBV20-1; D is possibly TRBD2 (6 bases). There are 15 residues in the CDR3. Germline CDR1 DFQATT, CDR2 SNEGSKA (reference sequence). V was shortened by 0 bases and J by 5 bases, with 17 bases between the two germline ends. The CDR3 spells CSARDPTREWNEQYF. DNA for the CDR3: TGCAGTGCTAGAGACCCGACTAGAGAATGGAACGAGCAGTACTTC.

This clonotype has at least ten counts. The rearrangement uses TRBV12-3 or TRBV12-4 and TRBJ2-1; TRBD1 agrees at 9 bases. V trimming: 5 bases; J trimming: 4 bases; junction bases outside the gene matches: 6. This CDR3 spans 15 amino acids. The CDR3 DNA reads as TGTGCCAGCAGTCAAGGTGGACAGGGGTACAATGAGCAGTTCTTC. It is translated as CASSQGGQGYNEQFF.

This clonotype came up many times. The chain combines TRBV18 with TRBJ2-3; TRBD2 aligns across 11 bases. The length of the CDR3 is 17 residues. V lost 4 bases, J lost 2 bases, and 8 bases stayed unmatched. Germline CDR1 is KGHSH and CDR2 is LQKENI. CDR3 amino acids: CASSLAGTSGATDTQYF. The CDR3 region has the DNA TGTGCCAGCTCACTAGCCGGGACTAGCGGTGCCACAGATACGCAGTATTTT.

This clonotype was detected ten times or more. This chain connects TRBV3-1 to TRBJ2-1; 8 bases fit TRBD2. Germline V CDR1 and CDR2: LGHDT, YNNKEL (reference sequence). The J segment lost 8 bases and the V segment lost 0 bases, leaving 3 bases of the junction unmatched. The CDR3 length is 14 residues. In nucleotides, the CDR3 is TGTGCCAGCAGCCAAGATGGGACTAGGCATGAGCAGTTCTTC. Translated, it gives CASSQDGTRHEQFF.

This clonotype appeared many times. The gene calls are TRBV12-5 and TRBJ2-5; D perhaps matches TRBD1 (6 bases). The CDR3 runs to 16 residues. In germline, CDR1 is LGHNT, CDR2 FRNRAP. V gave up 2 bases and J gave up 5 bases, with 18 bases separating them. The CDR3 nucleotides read TGTGCTAGTGGTTTGCCCCAAATGAGGGGGACGGAGACCCAGTACTTC. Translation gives CASGLPQMRGTETQYF.

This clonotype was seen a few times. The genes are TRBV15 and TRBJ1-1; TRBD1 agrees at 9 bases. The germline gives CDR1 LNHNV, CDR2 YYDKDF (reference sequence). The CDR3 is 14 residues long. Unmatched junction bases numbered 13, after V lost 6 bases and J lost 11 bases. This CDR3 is CATRGPRDRDQAFF. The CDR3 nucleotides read TGTGCCACCAGGGGGCCCCGGGACAGGGATCAGGCTTTCTTT.

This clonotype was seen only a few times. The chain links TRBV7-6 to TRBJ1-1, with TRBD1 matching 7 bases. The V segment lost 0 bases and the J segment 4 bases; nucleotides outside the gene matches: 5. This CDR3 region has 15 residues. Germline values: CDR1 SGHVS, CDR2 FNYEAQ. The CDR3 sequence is CASSLAQGGLTEAFF. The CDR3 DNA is TGTGCCAGCAGCTTAGCCCAGGGGGGCCTCACTGAAGCTTTCTTT.

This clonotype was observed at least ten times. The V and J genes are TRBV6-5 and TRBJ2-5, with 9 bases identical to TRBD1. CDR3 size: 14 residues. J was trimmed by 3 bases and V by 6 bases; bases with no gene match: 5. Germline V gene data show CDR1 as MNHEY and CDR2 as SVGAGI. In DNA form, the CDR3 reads TGTGCCAGCAGACCGGGACAGGGAAAAGAGACCCAGTACTTC. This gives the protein CASRPGQGKETQYF.

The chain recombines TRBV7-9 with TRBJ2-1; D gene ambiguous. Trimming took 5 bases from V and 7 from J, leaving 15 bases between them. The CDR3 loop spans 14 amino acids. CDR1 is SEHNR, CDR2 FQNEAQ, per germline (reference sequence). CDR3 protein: CASSPTELRNEQFF. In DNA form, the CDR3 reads TGTGCCAGCAGCCCGACCGAACTGAGGAATGAGCAGTTCTTC.

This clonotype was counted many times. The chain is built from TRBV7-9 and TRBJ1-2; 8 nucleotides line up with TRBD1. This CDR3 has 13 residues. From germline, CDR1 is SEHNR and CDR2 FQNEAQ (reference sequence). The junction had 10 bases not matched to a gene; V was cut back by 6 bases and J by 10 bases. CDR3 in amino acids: CASRGTGRIDYTF. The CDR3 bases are TGTGCCAGCAGAGGGACAGGCCGGATCGACTACACCTTC. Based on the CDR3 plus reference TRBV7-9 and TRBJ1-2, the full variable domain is DTGVSQNPRHKITKRGQNVTFRCDPISEHNRLYWYRQTLGQGPEFLTYFQNEAQLEKSRLLSDRFSAERPKGSFSTLEIQRTEQGDSAMYLCASRGTGRIDYTFGSGTRLTVV.

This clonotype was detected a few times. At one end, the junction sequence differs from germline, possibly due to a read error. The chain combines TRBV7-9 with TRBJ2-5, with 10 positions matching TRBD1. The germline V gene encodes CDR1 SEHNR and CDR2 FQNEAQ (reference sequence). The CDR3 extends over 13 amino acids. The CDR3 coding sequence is TGTGCCAGCAGCTTAAGAAGCGTTGGACAGGGGGACTTC. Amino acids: CASSLRSVGQGDF.

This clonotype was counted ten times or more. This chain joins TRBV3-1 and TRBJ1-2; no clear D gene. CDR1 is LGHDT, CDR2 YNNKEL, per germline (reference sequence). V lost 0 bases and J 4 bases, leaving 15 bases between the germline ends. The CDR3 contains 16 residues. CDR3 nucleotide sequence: TGTGCCAGCAGCCAAGATCCCGGGGTCCGGACCTATGGCTACACCTTC. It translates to CASSQDPGVRTYGYTF.

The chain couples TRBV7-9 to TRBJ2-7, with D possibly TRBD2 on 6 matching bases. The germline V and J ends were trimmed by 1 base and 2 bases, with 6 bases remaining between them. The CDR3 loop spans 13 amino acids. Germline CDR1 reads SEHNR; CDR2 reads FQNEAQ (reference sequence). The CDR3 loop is CASSLGLAYEQYF. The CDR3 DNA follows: TGTGCCAGCAGCTTAGGACTAGCCTACGAGCAGTACTTC.

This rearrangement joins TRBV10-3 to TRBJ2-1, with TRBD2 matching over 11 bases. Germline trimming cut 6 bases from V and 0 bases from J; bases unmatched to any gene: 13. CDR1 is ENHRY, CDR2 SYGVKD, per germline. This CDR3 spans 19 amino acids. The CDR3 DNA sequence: TGTGCCATCAGCCGTTCCGGGACTAGCGGAGGAAGCTCCTACAATGAGCAGTTCTTC. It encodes CAISRSGTSGGSSYNEQFF.

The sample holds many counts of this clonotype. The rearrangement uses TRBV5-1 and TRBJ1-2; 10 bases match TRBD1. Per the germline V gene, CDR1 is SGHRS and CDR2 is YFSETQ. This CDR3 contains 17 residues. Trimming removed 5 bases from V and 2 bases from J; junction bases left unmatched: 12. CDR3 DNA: TGCGCCAGCAGGGCCGGGACAGGGGCGCCCCTGAACTATGGCTACACCTTC. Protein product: CASRAGTGAPLNYGYTF. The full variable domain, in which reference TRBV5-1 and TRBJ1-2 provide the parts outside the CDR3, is KAGVTQTPRYLIKTRGQQVTLSCSPISGHRSVSWYQQTPGQGLQFLFEYFSETQRNKGNFPGRFSGRQFSNSRSEMNVSTLELGDSALYLCASRAGTGAPLNYGYTFGSGTRLTVV.

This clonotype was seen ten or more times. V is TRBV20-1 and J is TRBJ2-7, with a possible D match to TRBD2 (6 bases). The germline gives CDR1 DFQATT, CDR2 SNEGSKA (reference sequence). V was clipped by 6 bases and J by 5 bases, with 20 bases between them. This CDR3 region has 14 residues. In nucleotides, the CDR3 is TGCAGTGCACCGCCGGGACTTGCCCTGCACGAGCAGTACTTC. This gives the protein CSAPPGLALHEQYF.

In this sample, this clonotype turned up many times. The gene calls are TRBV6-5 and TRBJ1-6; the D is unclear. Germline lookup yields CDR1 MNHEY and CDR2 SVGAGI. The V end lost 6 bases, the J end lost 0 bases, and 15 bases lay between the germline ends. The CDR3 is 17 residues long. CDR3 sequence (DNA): TGTGCCAGCAGGTTTCGGGCGGGGAGCTCCTATAATTCACCCCTCCACTTT. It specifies CASRFRAGSSYNSPLHF.

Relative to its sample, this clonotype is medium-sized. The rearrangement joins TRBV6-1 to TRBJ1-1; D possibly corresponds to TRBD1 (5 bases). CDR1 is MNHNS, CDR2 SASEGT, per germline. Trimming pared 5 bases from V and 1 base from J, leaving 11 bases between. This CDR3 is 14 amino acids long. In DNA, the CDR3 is TGTGCCAGCAGTTCCCGGGACCGGAACACTGAAGCTTTCTTT. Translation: CASSSRDRNTEAFF.